Detailed here is one T cell receptor beta chain. V lost 6 bases and J lost 3; bases outside the gene matches: 5. The CDR3 totals 14 residues. Germline V gives CDR1 MNHEY, CDR2 SMNVEV (reference sequence). Only in-frame clones appear in the TCRdb table, and some are missing; sequencing was by immunoSEQ multiplex PCR. The sample consists of about 14,000 clones, 84% of them appearing once. The sample belongs to a study of blood T cell repertoires in COVID-19. Study as a whole: Specimens from acute and convalescent COVID-19 originated in the United States, Italy and Spain. PBMCs, B-cell-depleted T cells, or T cells were the source of the cDNA or gDNA that made up the material.

The rearrangement joins TRBV27 to TRBJ2-1; 7 bases map to TRBD2. The sequence came from a man aged 50-59 years with active COVID-19. What was sequenced was peripheral blood. CDR3 protein: CASSPGRVYNEQFF. In DNA, the CDR3 is TGTGCCAGCAGCCCTGGGAGGGTCTACAATGAGCAGTTCTTC.